The 21 T cell receptor beta chains below all came from one sample that was sequenced in a study of cytomegalovirus exposure and HLA in healthy donors. PCR used 60 Vbeta primers and 13 Jbeta primers. Profiled with immunoSEQ multiplex PCR; TCRdb holds only in-frame clones, not every one. The sample contains roughly 120,000 clones, 77% of which appear only once. The sequenced sample consisted of PBMCs. The receptors originated from a human donor in good health.

The chain uses TRBV19 and TRBJ2-2; perhaps TRBD1 as D (6 bases). V dropped 4 bases and J dropped 0 bases, with 9 bases sitting between them. CDR1 is LNHDA and CDR2 is SQIVND in the germline V gene (reference sequence). This CDR3 has 15 residues. CDR3: CASSTRTANTGELFF. CDR3 bases: TGTGCCAGTAGTACTCGGACAGCGAACACCGGGGAGCTGTTTTTT.

The CDR3 protein is CARSLPTPTAGRLQYF. CDR3 sequence (DNA): TGTGCCAGAAGCTTGCCGACCCCCACAGCGGGCCGGCTGCAGTACTTC. The chain uses TRBV5-3 and TRBJ2-5; D may be TRBD2 (6 bases). TRBV5-3 carries the ORF label, with uncertain function. There are 16 residues in the CDR3. V lost 1 base, J lost 11 bases, and 24 bases lay in between.

The J gene is TRBJ2-5, the V gene TRBV29-1; D is uncertain. The V gene lost 2 bases and the J gene lost 5 bases, with 9 bases spanning the gap. Germline CDR1 SQVTM, CDR2 ANQGSEA. The CDR3 totals 12 residues. CDR3 protein: CSVEPQEETQYF. For the CDR3, the DNA is TGCAGCGTTGAACCCCAAGAGGAGACCCAGTACTTC.

A remark on this clone: At the DNA level, this CDR3 is encoded by other sequences in the same sample as well. This sequence joins TRBV4-2 and TRBJ2-3; TRBD2 matches at 13 bases. Germline loops: CDR1 LGHNA, CDR2 YNFKEQ. V was pared by 1 base and J by 4 bases, with 5 bases of the junction left unmatched. The CDR3 totals 17 residues. CDR3 in DNA: TGTGCCAGCAGCCAAGGACTAGCGGGAGGTGTTGCAGATACGCAGTATTTT. It encodes CASSQGLAGGVADTQYF.

J is TRBJ1-2 and V is TRBV5-1; 7 bases agree with TRBD1. Germline lookup yields CDR1 SGHRS and CDR2 YFSETQ. Unmatched junction bases numbered 3, after V lost 3 bases and J lost 1 base. This CDR3 is 14 amino acids long. CDR3: CASSSGTVNYGYTF. DNA of the CDR3: TGCGCCAGCAGCTCTGGGACAGTTAACTATGGCTACACCTTC.

The V call is TRBV5-1, the J call TRBJ2-1; 8 bases align to TRBD2. V lost 0 bases and J lost 3; bases outside the gene matches: 8. Germline V CDR1 and CDR2: SGHRS, YFSETQ. CDR3 size: 17 residues. The CDR3 spells CASSLGVAGNVYNEQFF. CDR3 nucleotides: TGCGCCAGCAGCTTGGGAGTAGCGGGAAATGTCTACAATGAGCAGTTCTTC.

The genes are TRBV7-6 and TRBJ1-5; D gene ambiguous. CDR3 length: 17 amino acids. V was clipped by 2 bases and J by 7 bases, with 21 bases between them. In germline, CDR1 is SGHVS, CDR2 FNYEAQ. CDR3 nucleotides: TGTGCCAGCAGCTTACGGGGAGGAGCCACCCCTGGACAGCCCCAGCATTTT. Translated: CASSLRGGATPGQPQHF.

The chain is built from TRBV12-5 and TRBJ2-3; TRBD2 agrees at 9 bases. Germline trimming cut 4 bases from V and 2 bases from J; bases unmatched to any gene: 1. Germline V gives CDR1 LGHNT, CDR2 FRNRAP. The CDR3 has 14 amino acids. CDR3 loop: CASGSGLATDTQYF. The CDR3 DNA follows: TGTGCTAGTGGTTCGGGACTAGCCACAGATACGCAGTATTTT. Drawing the rest from reference TRBV12-5 and TRBJ2-3, the complete variable domain is DARVTQTPRHKVTEMGQEVTMRCQPILGHNTVFWYRQTMMQGLELLAYFRNRAPLDDSGMPKDRFSAEMPDATLATLKIQPSEPRDSAVYFCASGSGLATDTQYFGPGTRLTVL.

The chain carries TRBV7-8 and TRBJ1-3; D possibly corresponds to TRBD1 (6 bases). Germline V gene sequence: CDR1 SGHVS, CDR2 FQNEAQ. The CDR3 spans 15 residues. V was pared by 5 bases and J by 0 bases, with 11 bases between. The CDR3 sequence: CASSRDISSGNTIYF. The CDR3 DNA is TGTGCCAGCAGCAGGGACATCAGCTCTGGAAACACCATATATTTT.

This rearrangement joins TRBV5-1 to TRBJ1-1; 7 bases map to TRBD1. The CDR3 spans 15 residues. CDR1 is SGHRS and CDR2 is YFSETQ in the germline V gene. V shed 2 bases and J 3 bases; nucleotides not matched to a gene: 7. CDR3 nucleotides: TGCGCCAGCAGCTTCACAGGGGATAAGTACACTGAAGCTTTCTTT. Translating gives CASSFTGDKYTEAFF.

This clone was seen a handful of times. This sample also contains other DNA sequences that code for the same CDR3. J is TRBJ2-5 and V is TRBV2; weak D call: TRBD2 (6 bases). CDR3 length: 15 amino acids. The ends were cut back, 6 bases at V and 4 bases at J, with 18 bases in the middle. CDR1 is SNHLY, CDR2 FYNNEI, per germline. CDR3 protein: CASSADGGVGETQYF. The DNA for the CDR3 is TGTGCCAGCAGCGCAGACGGGGGTGTTGGAGAGACCCAGTACTTC.

V is TRBV5-6 and J is TRBJ2-3; D remains ambiguous. CDR3 length equals 15 residues. Trimming took off 2 bases at V and 1 base at J, with 11 bases between the two ends. Germline V lookup: CDR1 SGHDT, CDR2 YYEEEE. For the CDR3, the DNA is TGTGCCAGCAGCTTAATACATGCGGGCACAGATACGCAGTATTTT. Translated: CASSLIHAGTDTQYF.

This rearrangement joins TRBV5-4 to TRBJ2-3, with D tentatively TRBD2 (5 bases). V was shortened by 7 bases and J by 0 bases, with 12 bases between the two germline ends. The germline V gene has CDR1 SGHNT and CDR2 YYREEE (reference sequence). The length of the CDR3 is 14 residues. The CDR3 nucleotides are TGTGCCAGCCGCCGCGGAGGCAGCACAGATACGCAGTATTTT. It yields the protein CASRRGGSTDTQYF.

The chain is built from TRBV15 and TRBJ1-1; D perhaps matches TRBD1 (5 bases). V was pared by 4 bases and J by 2 bases, with 8 bases between. Germline assignment: CDR1 LNHNV and CDR2 YYDKDF (reference sequence). The CDR3 has 13 amino acids. The CDR3 spells CATSTQGNTEAFF. The CDR3 DNA reads TGTGCCACCAGCACGCAGGGTAACACTGAAGCTTTCTTT. Full variable domain (remainder filled in from reference TRBV15 and TRBJ1-1): DAMVIQNPRYQVTQFGKPVTLSCSQTLNHNVMYWYQQKSSQAPKLLFHYYDKDFNNEADTPDNFQSRRPNTSFCFLDIRSPGLGDTAMYLCATSTQGNTEAFFGQGTRLTVV.

The sample holds a few counts of this clone. DNA for the CDR3: TGTGCCAGCAGTCCGTGGACAGGAATGAACACTGAAGCTTTCTTT. Its translation is CASSPWTGMNTEAFF. This sequence joins TRBV7-6 and TRBJ1-1; 7 bases are a match to TRBD1. Per the germline V gene, CDR1 is SGHVS and CDR2 is FNYEAQ. The CDR3 runs 15 residues. V was clipped by 6 bases and J by 0 bases; unmatched bases: 7. The full variable domain, in which reference TRBV7-6 and TRBJ1-1 provide the parts outside the CDR3, is GAGVSQSPRYKVTKRGQDVALRCDPISGHVSLYWYRQALGQGPEFLTYFNYEAQQDKSGLPNDRFSAERPEGSISTLTIQRTEQRDSAMYRCASSPWTGMNTEAFFGQGTRLTVV.

This chain connects TRBV19 to TRBJ1-1; a weak D match, TRBD1 (5 bases). CDR1 and CDR2 (germline): LNHDA, SQIVND (reference sequence). The V end was cut by 2 bases, the J end by 4 bases, with 11 bases between. There are 14 residues in the CDR3. DNA of the CDR3: TGTGCCAGTAGTATATTAGGGGCGAGCACTGAAGCTTTCTTT. Translating gives CASSILGASTEAFF.

CDR3 DNA: TGTGCCAGTGGGGACAGTAGCAATCAGCCCCAGCATTTT. Its protein product is CASGDSSNQPQHF. The chain uses TRBV19 and TRBJ1-5, with 7 positions matching TRBD1. Germline V lookup: CDR1 LNHDA, CDR2 SQIVND (reference sequence). This CDR3 spans 13 amino acids. J lost 0 bases, V lost 8 bases, and 1 base had no gene match.

CDR3 nucleotide sequence: TGTGCCAGCGCTCCTGCGGACACCGGGGAGCTGTTTTTT. Translating it yields CASAPADTGELFF. V usage is TRBV28 and J usage is TRBJ2-2; D ambiguous. V lost 8 bases and J 3 bases, leaving 10 bases between the germline ends. The CDR3 covers 13 residues. Germline-derived CDR1 and CDR2 are MDHEN and SYDVKM. Filled out from reference TRBV28 and TRBJ2-2, the complete variable domain reads DVKVTQSSRYLVKRTGEKVFLECVQDMDHENMFWYRQDPGLGLRLIYFSYDVKMKEKGDIPEGYSVSREKKERFSLILESASTNQTSMYLCASAPADTGELFFGEGSRLTVL.

The chain employs TRBV5-1 and TRBJ1-2, with 9 bases identical to TRBD1. CDR1 is SGHRS, CDR2 YFSETQ, per germline. J gave up 7 bases and V 4 bases, and 5 bases lay outside the gene matches. The CDR3 loop spans 13 amino acids. CDR3 residues: CASSTGQGPGYTF. Written as DNA, the CDR3 is TGCGCCAGCAGCACGGGACAGGGTCCTGGCTACACCTTC.

This rearrangement joins TRBV10-3 to TRBJ2-1; 9 bases match TRBD2. CDR1 is ENHRY, CDR2 SYGVKD, per germline. V trimming: 10 bases; J trimming: 6 bases; junction bases outside the gene matches: 7. This CDR3 is 13 amino acids long. CDR3 amino acids: CATLDSGSNEQFF. The CDR3 DNA sequence: TGTGCCACCCTCGATAGCGGGAGCAATGAGCAGTTCTTC.

The chain recombines TRBV7-9 with TRBJ1-2; D ambiguous. Germline lookup yields CDR1 SEHNR and CDR2 FQNEAQ (reference sequence). The CDR3 length is 14 residues. Trimming stripped 1 base from V and 0 bases from J, with 6 bases between. The CDR3: CASSLVSANYGYTF. The CDR3 region has the DNA TGTGCCAGCAGCTTAGTGTCGGCTAACTATGGCTACACCTTC.